Following are 17 T cell receptor beta chains from one sample sequenced in a study of cytomegalovirus exposure and HLA in healthy donors. In the PCR, 60 Vbeta and 13 Jbeta primers were used. Generated by immunoSEQ multiplex PCR, the TCRdb table keeps only in-frame clones and is missing some. The top ten clones hold more than 0.7% of a sample with approximately 150,000 clones, roughly 89% of them seen once. The sequencing input was PBMCs. These receptors were collected from a woman aged 25 to 45 in good health and CMV-seronegative.

The chain carries TRBV28 and TRBJ2-7; 9 bases are a match to TRBD1. The CDR3 runs 13 residues. Trimming took 10 bases from V and 9 from J; bases not matched to a gene: 13. Germline CDR1 MDHEN, CDR2 SYDVKM. In DNA, the CDR3 is TGTGCCACCAAACAGGGGGCGCCAGGTGCGCAGTACTTC. This translates into CATKQGAPGAQYF.

The rearrangement joins TRBV19 to TRBJ1-5; possible D gene TRBD1, 6 bases. In germline, CDR1 is LNHDA, CDR2 SQIVND (reference sequence). V was cut by 3 bases and J by 0 bases, with 12 bases left in between. CDR3 size: 16 residues. The CDR3 spells CASSIGDRPSNQPQHF. Here the CDR3 DNA reads TGTGCCAGTAGTATCGGTGACAGGCCTAGCAATCAGCCCCAGCATTTT.

The CDR3 is CASGRGGEQYF. The CDR3 DNA reads as TGTGCCAGCGGGAGGGGGGGCGAGCAGTACTTC. This sequence joins TRBV25-1 and TRBJ2-7, with D possibly being TRBD2 (7 bases). This CDR3 is built from 11 residues. Trimming shortened V by 8 bases and J by 6 bases, and 11 bases separated the two germline ends. CDR1 MGHDK and CDR2 SYGVNS come from the germline V gene.

The chain links TRBV11-2 to TRBJ1-1, with D possibly matching TRBD1 (6 bases). The germline V and J ends were trimmed by 1 base and 2 bases, with 14 bases remaining between them. The CDR3 sequence is 16 residues long. CDR1 SGHAT and CDR2 FQNNGV come from the germline V gene. CDR3 sequence reads: CASSLGGGRANTEAFF. CDR3 DNA sequence: TGTGCCAGCAGCTTAGGGGGGGGCAGGGCCAACACTGAAGCTTTCTTT. Full variable domain (rest looked up from reference TRBV11-2 and TRBJ1-1): EAGVAQSPRYKIIEKRQSVAFWCNPISGHATLYWYQQILGQGPKLLIQFQNNGVVDDSQLPKDRFSAERLKGVDSTLKIQPAKLEDSAVYLCASSLGGGRANTEAFFGQGTRLTVV.

This chain uses TRBV28 with TRBJ2-3; 13 bases are a match to TRBD2. V trimming: 6 bases; J trimming: 2 bases; junction bases outside the gene matches: 8. Germline V gene lookup returns CDR1 MDHEN and CDR2 SYDVKM. The CDR3 totals 17 residues. CDR3 in amino acids: CASSALGLAGATDTQYF. CDR3 DNA: TGTGCCAGCAGCGCTCTTGGACTAGCGGGGGCCACAGATACGCAGTATTTT.

This clone appeared a few times. The J gene is TRBJ2-5, the V gene TRBV5-5, with 7 positions matching TRBD1. This CDR3 region has 15 residues. Germline values: CDR1 SGHKS, CDR2 YYEKEE (reference sequence). Trimming at V came to 0 bases and at J to 1 base, leaving 3 bases not matched to a gene. The CDR3 is CASSLGTGAQETQYF. The CDR3 nucleotides are TGTGCCAGCAGCTTGGGTACAGGGGCCCAAGAGACCCAGTACTTC.

This clone was counted only a few times. This chain joins TRBV19 and TRBJ2-6; D gene unclear. CDR1 LNHDA and CDR2 SQIVND come from the germline V gene (reference sequence). With 7 bases removed from V and 0 bases from J, the gap between germline ends came to 10 bases. The CDR3 is 15 residues long. The CDR3 DNA is TGTGCCAGTACCGTCCGGAGCTCTGGGGCCAACGTCCTGACTTTC. Translated: CASTVRSSGANVLTF.

This chain joins TRBV5-1 and TRBJ1-2; tentatively, D is TRBD1 (5 bases). Per germline, CDR1 SGHRS and CDR2 YFSETQ. The CDR3 is 15 residues long. Trimming cost V 4 bases and J 6 bases, with 19 bases left between them. The DNA for the CDR3 is TGCGCCAGCAGCCAGGGAGAGGCCTGGGGGGATGGCTACACCTTC. It is translated as CASSQGEAWGDGYTF.

The chain recombines TRBV19 with TRBJ1-3; tentative D call: TRBD1 (5 bases). Looked up from germline, CDR1 is LNHDA and CDR2 is SQIVND (reference sequence). This CDR3 has 13 residues. Deletions cut 9 bases from V and 3 bases from J, with 12 bases between. CDR3 protein: CASRQSLGNTIYF. The CDR3 nucleotides are TGTGCCAGCCGACAGTCCCTTGGAAACACCATATATTTT.

V and J are TRBV28 and TRBJ1-1, with a tentative D call TRBD1 (6 bases). The V end was cut by 10 bases, the J end by 1 base, with 16 bases between. Germline V lookup: CDR1 MDHEN, CDR2 SYDVKM. CDR3 length equals 14 residues. The CDR3 spells CATSAGDKNTEAFF. As DNA, the CDR3 is TGTGCCACCTCGGCGGGGGACAAGAACACTGAAGCTTTCTTT.

In its sample, this clone was seen a few times. V gene TRBV5-1 combines with J gene TRBJ1-4; TRBD1 might be the D (6 bases). CDR1 and CDR2 from the germline V gene are SGHRS and YFSETQ. This CDR3 is built from 14 residues. Trimming removed 0 bases at V and 5 bases at J, with 8 bases between. CDR3 bases: TGCGCCAGCAGCTTGGGTACAGGGAATGAAAAACTGTTTTTT. It encodes CASSLGTGNEKLFF. Full variable domain (missing parts from reference TRBV5-1 and TRBJ1-4): KAGVTQTPRYLIKTRGQQVTLSCSPISGHRSVSWYQQTPGQGLQFLFEYFSETQRNKGNFPGRFSGRQFSNSRSEMNVSTLELGDSALYLCASSLGTGNEKLFFGSGTQLSVL.

CDR3 protein: CASMRRATNEKLFF. The CDR3 coding sequence is TGTGCCAGCATGAGGAGAGCAACTAATGAAAAACTGTTTTTT. This sequence joins TRBV27 and TRBJ1-4, with no clear D. V gave up 7 bases and J gave up 0 bases, with 9 bases separating them. This CDR3 region has 14 residues. Germline V CDR1 and CDR2: MNHEY, SMNVEV (reference sequence).

In DNA, the CDR3 is TGTGCCAGCAGCGTAGCTAGCGGGGGGATCCATGAGCAGTTCTTC. Translated, it gives CASSVASGGIHEQFF. This chain uses TRBV9 with TRBJ2-1, with 11 bases aligning to TRBD2. V lost 0 bases and J lost 8; bases outside the gene matches: 4. Germline lookup yields CDR1 SGDLS and CDR2 YYNGEE. The CDR3 extends over 15 amino acids.

The rearrangement uses TRBV27 and TRBJ2-3; TRBD2 aligns across 9 bases. V trimming: 5 bases; J trimming: 0 bases; junction bases outside the gene matches: 9. The germline V gene encodes CDR1 MNHEY and CDR2 SMNVEV (reference sequence). The CDR3 contains 17 residues. In DNA, the CDR3 is TGTGCCAGCAGTCGAACTCCGGGACTAGCAAGCACAGATACGCAGTATTTT. It specifies CASSRTPGLASTDTQYF.

The chain employs TRBV6-1 and TRBJ2-5; 9 positions agree with TRBD1. Germline CDR1 and CDR2: MNHNS and SASEGT. The CDR3 covers 16 residues. Germline trimming cut 4 bases from V and 4 bases from J; bases unmatched to any gene: 10. CDR3 residues: CASSAKPLDRGETQYF. In DNA, the CDR3 is TGTGCCAGCAGTGCCAAACCCCTGGACAGGGGAGAGACCCAGTACTTC.

This clone was found once. The rearrangement uses TRBV4-1 and TRBJ1-4, with D perhaps matching TRBD1 (5 bases). The V and J ends lost 1 base and 2 bases respectively, with 11 bases between them. This CDR3 has 16 amino acids. The germline V gene encodes CDR1 MGHRA and CDR2 YSYEKL. This chain's CDR3 is CASSQGAGSTNEKLFF. CDR3 DNA sequence: TGCGCCAGCAGCCAAGGGGCAGGGTCGACTAATGAAAAACTGTTTTTT.

The gene calls are TRBV2 and TRBJ2-7; weak D call: TRBD2 (6 bases). Germline-derived CDR1 and CDR2 are SNHLY and FYNNEI. CDR3 size: 18 residues. Trimming pared 3 bases from V and 0 bases from J, leaving 21 bases between. Here the CDR3 DNA reads TGTGCCAGCAGTGAGCTAAAAATTTGGGGGGATAGCTCCTACGAGCAGTACTTC. Protein product: CASSELKIWGDSSYEQYF.